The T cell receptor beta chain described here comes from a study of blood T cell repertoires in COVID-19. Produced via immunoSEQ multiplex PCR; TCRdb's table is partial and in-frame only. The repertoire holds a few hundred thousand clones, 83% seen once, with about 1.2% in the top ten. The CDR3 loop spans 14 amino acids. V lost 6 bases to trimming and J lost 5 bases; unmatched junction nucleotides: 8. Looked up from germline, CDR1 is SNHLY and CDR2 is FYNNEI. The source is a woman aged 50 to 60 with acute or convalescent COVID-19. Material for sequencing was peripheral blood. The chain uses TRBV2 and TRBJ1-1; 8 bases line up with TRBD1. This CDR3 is CASRIDRGETEAFF. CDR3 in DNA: TGTGCCAGCAGGATCGACAGGGGAGAAACTGAAGCTTTCTTT. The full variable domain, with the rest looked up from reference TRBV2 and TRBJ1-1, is EPEVTQTPSHQVTQMGQEVILRCVPISNHLYFYWYRQILGQKVEFLVSFYNNEISEKSEIFDDQFSVERPDGSNFTLKIRSTKLEDSAMYFCASRIDRGETEAFFGQGTRLTVV.